This T cell receptor (beta chain) came from a study of early T cells in non-severe SARS-CoV-2 infection. The CDR3 spans 14 residues. V dropped 6 bases and J dropped 0; count of bases not matched to a gene: 2. CDR1 is MGHDK and CDR2 is SYGVNS in the germline V gene. This clonotype was counted a few times. Individual cDNA molecules received unique molecular identifiers. TCRdb processed the 5' RACE reads anew with MiXCR; each CDR3 protein has one entry. Of more than 80,000 distinct CDR3 sequences listed, 12% to 15% are singletons. This TCR was sampled from an adult who was a healthcare worker with PCR-confirmed SARS-CoV-2 infection or an uninfected control (not recorded which). Sample: whole blood. V is TRBV25-1 and J is TRBJ2-1; 7 bases match TRBD2. CDR3 DNA sequence: TGTGCCAGCAGAGCGGGGAGCTCCTACAATGAGCAGTTCTTC. Translation gives CASRAGSSYNEQFF.